The sample holds a few counts of the clone carrying this T cell receptor (beta chain). Antigen: not known. CDR3 length equals 16 residues. Germline CDR1 is KGHSH and CDR2 is LQKENI. V was cut by 0 bases and J by 9 bases, with 18 bases left in between. The data are from a study of beta chain features in type 1 diabetes. Study details: Analysis included about 100 million sorted cells drawn from all samples. Study-wide results and caveats: Moderate yet significant TCRB CDR3 shortening was seen in Type 1 diabetes patients in all four CD4+ subsets.

Cells sorted by CD45RO/CCR7/CD25/CD127/CD95/CD27 comprised CD4+ naive, central memory, regulatory and stem cell-like memory cells. The purity of all sorted populations exceeded 98%. Reverse transcribing all isolated RNA meant expressed TCRB transcripts were sequenced. Assay: immunoSEQ multiplex PCR; the TCRdb copy retains only in-frame clones and omits some. This table has about 700,000 clones, about an eighth appearing once. This chain uses TRBV18 with TRBJ2-1; no clear D gene. This sequence originates from a man between 18 and 35 years old with type 1 diabetes. Sequencing used naive CD4+ T cells from blood. CDR3 protein: CASSPPSTTVTSEQFF. The CDR3 DNA reads TGTGCCAGCTCACCACCGTCGACGACCGTAACCAGTGAGCAGTTCTTC.